This T cell receptor (beta chain) was retrieved from a study of beta chain features in type 1 diabetes. V was cut by 3 bases and J by 9 bases, with 15 bases left in between. The CDR3 is made up of 14 amino acids. The V gene's germline CDR1 is KGHSH and CDR2 LQKENI. General study points: Within each of all four CD4+ subsets, Type 1 diabetes patients had TCRB CDR3s that were moderately but significantly shorter.

In this sample, this clone turned up a few times. The antigen is undetermined. cDNA synthesis used the whole RNA isolate, giving expressed TCRB sequences. This table comes from immunoSEQ multiplex PCR, and its TCRdb copy is limited to in-frame clones, with some not included. The profile shows hundreds of thousands of clones, 9.3% of them singletons. The source of this sequence is a man aged 30-40 years with type 1 diabetes. Sequencing used central memory CD4+ T cells from blood. The chain recombines TRBV18 with TRBJ2-4; TRBD2 might be the D (5 bases). This CDR3 reads CASSPRQEDAIQYF. For the CDR3, the DNA is TGTGCCAGCTCACCGCGGCAGGAGGACGCCATTCAGTACTTC.